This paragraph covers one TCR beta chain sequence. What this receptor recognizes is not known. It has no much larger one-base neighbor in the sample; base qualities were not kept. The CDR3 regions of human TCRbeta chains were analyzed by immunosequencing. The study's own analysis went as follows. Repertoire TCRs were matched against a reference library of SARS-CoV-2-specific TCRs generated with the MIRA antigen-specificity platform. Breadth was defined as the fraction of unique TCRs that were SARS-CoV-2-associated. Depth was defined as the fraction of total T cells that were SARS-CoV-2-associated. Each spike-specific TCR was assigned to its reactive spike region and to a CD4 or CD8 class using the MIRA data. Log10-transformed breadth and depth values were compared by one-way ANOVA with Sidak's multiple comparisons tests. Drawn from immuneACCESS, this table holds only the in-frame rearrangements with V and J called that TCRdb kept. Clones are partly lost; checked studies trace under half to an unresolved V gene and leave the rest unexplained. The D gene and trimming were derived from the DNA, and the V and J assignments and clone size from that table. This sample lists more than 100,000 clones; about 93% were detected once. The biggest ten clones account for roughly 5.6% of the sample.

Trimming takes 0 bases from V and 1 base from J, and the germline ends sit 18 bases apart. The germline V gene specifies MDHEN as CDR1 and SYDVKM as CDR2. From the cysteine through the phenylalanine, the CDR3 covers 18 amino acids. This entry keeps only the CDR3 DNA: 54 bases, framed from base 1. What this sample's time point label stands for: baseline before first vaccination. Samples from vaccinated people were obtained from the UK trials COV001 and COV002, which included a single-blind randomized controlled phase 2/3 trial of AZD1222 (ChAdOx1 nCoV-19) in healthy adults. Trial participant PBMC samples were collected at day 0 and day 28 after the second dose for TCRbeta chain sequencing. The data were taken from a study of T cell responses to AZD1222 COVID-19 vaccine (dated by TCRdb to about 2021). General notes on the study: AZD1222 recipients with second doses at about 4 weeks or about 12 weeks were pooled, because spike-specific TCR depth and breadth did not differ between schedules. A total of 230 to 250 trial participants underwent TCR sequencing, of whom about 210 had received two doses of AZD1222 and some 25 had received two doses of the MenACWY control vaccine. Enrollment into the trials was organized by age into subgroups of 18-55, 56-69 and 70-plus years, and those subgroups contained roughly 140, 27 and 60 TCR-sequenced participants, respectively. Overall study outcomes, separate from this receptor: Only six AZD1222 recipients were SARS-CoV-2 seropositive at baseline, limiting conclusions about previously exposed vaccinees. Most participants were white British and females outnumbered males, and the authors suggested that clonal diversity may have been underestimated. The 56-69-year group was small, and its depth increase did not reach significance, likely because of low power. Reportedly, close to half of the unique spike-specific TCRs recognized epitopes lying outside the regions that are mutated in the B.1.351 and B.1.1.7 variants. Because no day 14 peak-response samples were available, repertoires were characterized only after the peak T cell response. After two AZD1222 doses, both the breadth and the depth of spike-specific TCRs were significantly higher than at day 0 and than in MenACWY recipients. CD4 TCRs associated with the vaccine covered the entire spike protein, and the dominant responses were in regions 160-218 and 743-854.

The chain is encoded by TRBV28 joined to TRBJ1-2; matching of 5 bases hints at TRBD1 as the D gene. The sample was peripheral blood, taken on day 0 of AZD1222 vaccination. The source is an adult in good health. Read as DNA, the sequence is TGTGCCAGCAGTTTATGGGGGGGAGGTGGGGTGGTTAACTATGGCTACACCTTC. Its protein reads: CASSLWGGGGVVNYGYTF.